This TCR beta chain is from a study of T-cell reconstitution after alpha-beta-depleted transplantation in children. Only a few counts were recorded for this clonotype. Trimming removed 3 bases at V and 6 bases at J, with 13 bases between. This CDR3 has 14 amino acids. Unique molecular identifiers were incorporated into the prepared TCRbeta library. TCRdb independently ran MiXCR on the PCR reads; one entry per CDR3 protein. The repertoire holds about 540,000 distinct CDR3 sequences, around 20% seen once, with approximately 3% in the top ten. The TCR was taken from a human donor who donated a stem cell graft to a child with acute lymphoblastic leukemia. The chain carries TRBV12-3 or TRBV12-4 and TRBJ2-3; tentative D call: TRBD2 (6 bases). The sequences come from PBMCs from the stem cell graft donor, collected from the stem cell graft. CDR3 in DNA: TGTGCCAGCAGTTTTGGGGGGAGAATGGATACGCAGTATTTT. It encodes CASSFGGRMDTQYF.